This is a list of T cell receptor beta chains from one sample in a study of blood T cell repertoires in COVID-19. Generated by immunoSEQ multiplex PCR, the TCRdb table keeps only in-frame clones and is missing some. The table records about 200,000 clones, about 83% of them present only once. Sequenced input: PBMCs or T cells enriched from blood (not recorded which). These receptors originate from a woman aged 45-65 years who had been exposed to COVID-19. Both conserved end residues are part of each CDR3. The order of the fields is clone size, V gene, D gene, J gene, CDR3 DNA, CDR3 protein. A D gene is named only where the DNA matches it firmly. Size tells how often a clone was seen (once, few, many) or the class of an expanded clone, and some rows leave it out.

NA,TRBV7-9,NA,TRBJ1-5,TGTGCCAGCAGCCCAGGGGTAGATAGCAATCAGCCCCAGCATTTT,CASSPGVDSNQPQHF
NA,TRBV6-1,NA,TRBJ1-2,TGTGCCAGCAGTGAGGGAGGGAACCACTATGGCTACACCTTC,CASSEGGNHYGYTF
NA,TRBV7-8,TRBD2,TRBJ2-5,TGTGCCAGCAGCTTAAATAGCGGGGAGGGATGGGAGACCCAGTACTTC,CASSLNSGEGWETQYF
NA,TRBV6-5,NA,TRBJ1-2,TGTGCCAGCAGCCTCTCGGGACAAAACTATGGCTACACCTTC,CASSLSGQNYGYTF
NA,TRBV2,NA,TRBJ1-4,TGTGCCAGCAGTGAATCAAACATGCGGGGCAGACCTAATGAAAAACTGTTTTTT,CASSESNMRGRPNEKLFF
few,TRBV9,TRBD1,TRBJ1-1,TGTGCCAGCAGCCTCCAACAGGGGGCGGACCTTGAAGCTTTCTTT,CASSLQQGADLEAFF
NA,TRBV29-1,TRBD1,TRBJ1-1,TGCAGCGCTCCCAAGGACAGGGGGGGGAACACTGAAGCTTTCTTT,CSAPKDRGGNTEAFF
once,TRBV29-1,TRBD2,TRBJ2-1,TGCAGCGTTGAACCCCTAGCGGGGGATAACAATGAGCAGTTCTTC,CSVEPLAGDNNEQFF
NA,TRBV10-1,NA,TRBJ1-2,TGCGCCAGCAGTCAGGACACCTTCTATGGCTACACCTTC,CASSQDTFYGYTF
NA,TRBV7-9,TRBD2,TRBJ2-1,TGTGCCAGCACCTTCGGGGGGTTATACAATGAGCAGTTCTTC,CASTFGGLYNEQFF
NA,TRBV5-4,NA,TRBJ2-4,TGTGCCAGCAGGGACAGGAGGGGGGCCAAAAACATTCAGTACTTC,CASRDRRGAKNIQYF
NA,TRBV7-8,NA,TRBJ2-3,TGTGCCAGCAGCCCCAGAGAGGGTGGCACAGATACGCAGTATTTT,CASSPREGGTDTQYF
NA,TRBV12-3/TRBV12-4,NA,TRBJ1-5,TGTGCCAGCAGTTTATTCGGAGATCAGCCCCAGCATTTT,CASSLFGDQPQHF
few,TRBV9,TRBD1,TRBJ1-1,TGTGCCAGCAGCGGGGGGACAGTAAACACTGAAGCTTTCTTT,CASSGGTVNTEAFF
NA,TRBV6-1,TRBD1,TRBJ1-3,TGTGCCAGCAGTGGCACCGGGACAGGGGGCAGAAACACCATATATTTT,CASSGTGTGGRNTIYF
NA,TRBV19,NA,TRBJ1-5,TGTGCCAGTAGTATCTCTCCTCTGCAGCCCCAGCATTTT,CASSISPLQPQHF
NA,TRBV9,NA,TRBJ1-3,TGTGCCAGCAGCGCAGGGGTGGGAAACACCATATATTTT,CASSAGVGNTIYF
NA,TRBV18,TRBD1,TRBJ1-1,TGTGCCAGCTCACCGGGACTCCGGGACAGGGGGAACACTGAAGCTTTCTTT,CASSPGLRDRGNTEAFF
NA,TRBV7-8,NA,TRBJ2-7,TGTGCCAGCAGCTTAGCGCTAGGGGACGAGCAGTACTTC,CASSLALGDEQYF
NA,TRBV7-9,NA,TRBJ1-1,TGTGCCAGCAGCTTACGGGGGAGTGAAGCTTTCTTT,CASSLRGSEAFF
NA,TRBV30,NA,TRBJ1-5,TGTGCCTGGAGTCGACTTCCTGGTCAGCCCCAGCATTTT,CAWSRLPGQPQHF
NA,TRBV2,TRBD2,TRBJ2-3,TGTGCCGGCTCGAGGCGGGGGGTGACAGATACGCAGTATTTT,CAGSRRGVTDTQYF
NA,TRBV10-3,NA,TRBJ1-4,TGTGCCATCAGTGAGGGGCAGGGTTCCGCAACTAATGAAAAACTGTTTTTT,CAISEGQGSATNEKLFF
NA,TRBV7-9,NA,TRBJ1-4,TGTGCCAGCAGCTGGGGCAGGGGTGATGAAAAACTGTTTTTT,CASSWGRGDEKLFF
NA,TRBV4-1,NA,TRBJ1-1,TGCGCCAGCAGCCAACAGGGGTCTTGGAACACTGAAGCTTTCTTT,CASSQQGSWNTEAFF
few,TRBV2,NA,TRBJ1-2,TGTGCCAGCACAGGGGAGCGGTATGGCTACACCTTC,CASTGERYGYTF
NA,TRBV6-5,NA,TRBJ1-1,TGTGCCAGCAGTCTCGACAGGAACACTGAAGCTTTCTTT,CASSLDRNTEAFF
NA,TRBV7-9,NA,TRBJ1-2,TGTGCCAGCAGCTCCCCCAACGGGGTGAGCTACACCTTC,CASSSPNGVSYTF
NA,TRBV9,TRBD2,TRBJ2-5,TGTGCCAGCAGCCTCGCGGGACTAGCGGGGGGAGAGACCCAGTACTTC,CASSLAGLAGGETQYF
NA,TRBV19,TRBD2,TRBJ2-7,TGTGCCAGTAGTATTTCTGGGACTAGCGGGTACTACGAGCAGTACTTC,CASSISGTSGYYEQYF
NA,TRBV5-6,NA,TRBJ1-2,TGTGCCAGCAGCACGGCAAGGGGCGGCGGCTACACCTTC,CASSTARGGGYTF
NA,TRBV5-1,TRBD1,TRBJ1-4,TGCGCCAGCAGCCCCGTTCCAAAGGGCGGGGACAGAATCGCAACTAATGAAAAACTGTTTTTT,CASSPVPKGGDRIATNEKLFF
NA,TRBV3-1/TRBV3-2,NA,TRBJ1-1,TGTGCCAGCAGCCCGGAATGGAGCAGACCCAACACTGAAGCTTTCTTT,CASSPEWSRPNTEAFF
once,TRBV29-1,TRBD2,TRBJ2-1,TGCAGCGTTGGACTAGCGGGGGGGTTTGAGCAGTTCTTC,CSVGLAGGFEQFF
NA,TRBV30,TRBD2,TRBJ2-1,TGTGCCTGGAGTATCCAGCGGGGTTACAATGAGCAGTTCTTC,CAWSIQRGYNEQFF
NA,TRBV5-6,NA,TRBJ1-1,TGTGCCAGCAGCGTTACGGGGGTTGGCACTGAAGCTTTCTTT,CASSVTGVGTEAFF
NA,TRBV9,NA,TRBJ1-1,TGTGCCAGCAGCGTAGGGCTGGACACTGAAGCTTTCTTT,CASSVGLDTEAFF
once,TRBV5-4,TRBD2,TRBJ2-5,TGTGCCAGCAGCTTAGGATTGGACCTAGCGGGGTCAGAGACCCAGTACTTC,CASSLGLDLAGSETQYF
NA,TRBV3-1/TRBV3-2,NA,TRBJ1-6,TGTGCCAGCAGCCAAGATAGGGGGGGCGCAGGTAATTCACCCCTCCACTTT,CASSQDRGGAGNSPLHF
NA,TRBV10-2,NA,TRBJ1-2,TGCGCCAGCAGTTGGGCCTTAGGTAATGGCTACACCTTC,CASSWALGNGYTF
few,TRBV27,TRBD2,TRBJ2-7,TGTGCCAGCAGTTTATCGGTAGCGGGGGGGCCCCTTGAGCAGTACTTC,CASSLSVAGGPLEQYF
NA,TRBV28,NA,TRBJ1-6,TGTGCCAGCAGTTTATCTGGAAACAGAAATTTTAATTCACCCCTCCACTTT,CASSLSGNRNFNSPLHF
NA,TRBV19,TRBD1,TRBJ2-2,TGTGCCAGCGAGTCATGGGACAGGGACGGGGAGCTGTTTTTT,CASESWDRDGELFF
NA,TRBV2,TRBD1,TRBJ2-6,TGTGCCAGCAGTCGACAGGGACCAACTGGGGCCAACGTCCTGACTTTC,CASSRQGPTGANVLTF
NA,TRBV7-9,NA,TRBJ2-2,TGTGCCAGCAGCTTACTACCCGGGGAGCTGTTTTTT,CASSLLPGELFF
NA,TRBV2,NA,TRBJ1-5,TGTGCCAGCAGTAGACATAAGGATCAGCCCCAGCATTTT,CASSRHKDQPQHF
NA,TRBV27,NA,TRBJ1-2,TGTGCCAGCAGATCCTCAATTTACAGGGACGGCTACACCTTC,CASRSSIYRDGYTF
NA,TRBV15,NA,TRBJ1-2,TGTGCCACCAGCGGGTTACCTTTCGGGGAGGGTGGCTACACCTTC,CATSGLPFGEGGYTF
NA,TRBV11-3,TRBD1,TRBJ1-1,TGTGCCAGCAGCTTAGGACAGGGGACCGAAGCTTTCTTT,CASSLGQGTEAFF
NA,TRBV5-6,NA,TRBJ1-4,TGTGCCAGCAGCTCGGGTGGCAGGGGTGAAAAACTGTTTTTT,CASSSGGRGEKLFF
NA,TRBV10-3,NA,TRBJ1-2,TGTGCCATCAGTGCTGTTAGTGGGAGCGGCTACACCTTC,CAISAVSGSGYTF
NA,TRBV18,TRBD2,TRBJ2-5,TGTGCCAGCTCACCCGCCCTAGCGGGGTCCCAAGAGACCCAGTACTTC,CASSPALAGSQETQYF
NA,TRBV5-1,TRBD1,TRBJ2-6,TGCGCCAGCAGCCTAGGGACAGGGGGAGTATCTGGGGCCAACGTCCTGACTTTC,CASSLGTGGVSGANVLTF
NA,TRBV19,NA,TRBJ1-5,TGTGCCAGTAGTATAGGAGGGTCCGCGCCCCAGCATTTT,CASSIGGSAPQHF
NA,TRBV3-1/TRBV3-2,NA,TRBJ1-1,TGTGCCAGCAGCCTTGACAGCCTCACTGAAGCTTTCTTT,CASSLDSLTEAFF
NA,TRBV20-1,NA,TRBJ1-1,TGCAGTGCCCCTCGCGGGGATGAAGCTTTCTTT,CSAPRGDEAFF
NA,TRBV19,NA,TRBJ1-5,TGTGCCAGTAGTATTAGCAGGGGTGGCAATCAGCCCCAGCATTTT,CASSISRGGNQPQHF